Below, one TCR beta chain is given with its context. The method was immunoSEQ multiplex PCR; TCRdb's version includes in-frame clones alone and lacks a portion of them. Among some 71,000 clones, under 95% were seen once, and the ten largest hold roughly 1.5%. The data belong to a study of T cell changes during pregnancy in multiple sclerosis. The junction had 7 bases not matched to a gene; V was cut back by 8 bases and J by 1 base. CDR1 LNHDA and CDR2 SQIVND come from the germline V gene (reference sequence). The CDR3 runs 14 residues. The sample in question was peripheral blood, obtained in the third trimester of pregnancy. V and J are TRBV19 and TRBJ1-1; 7 nucleotides line up with TRBD1. The clonotype comes from a female donor with multiple sclerosis, enrolled in a pregnancy study. CDR3 in amino acids: CASAYRGPNTEAFF. CDR3 DNA: TGTGCCAGTGCGTACAGGGGCCCGAACACTGAAGCTTTCTTT.